This T cell receptor beta chain stems from a study of blood T cell repertoires in COVID-19. Background on the study: The United States, Italy and Spain supplied acute and convalescent COVID-19 samples.

Germline lookup yields CDR1 LNHNV and CDR2 YYDKDF (reference sequence). The CDR3 covers 17 residues. The V end was cut by 3 bases, the J end by 0 bases, with 17 bases between. Clones were read by immunoSEQ multiplex PCR, and TCRdb kept only the in-frame ones, dropping some. The sample lists about 200,000 clones, approximately 86% occurring once. Participants' own reports of clinical history determined their cohort assignment. All recovered Cohort 3 donors got two negative PCRs, got clearance, or saw symptom resolution. This chain joins TRBV15 and TRBJ1-2; possible D gene TRBD1, 5 bases. This receptor was taken from a woman aged 25-40 years who had recovered from COVID-19. Material: PBMCs or T cells enriched from blood (not recorded which). This chain's CDR3 is CATSRMGPGVANYGYTF. CDR3 coding DNA: TGTGCCACCAGCAGGATGGGGCCCGGCGTAGCTAACTATGGCTACACCTTC.